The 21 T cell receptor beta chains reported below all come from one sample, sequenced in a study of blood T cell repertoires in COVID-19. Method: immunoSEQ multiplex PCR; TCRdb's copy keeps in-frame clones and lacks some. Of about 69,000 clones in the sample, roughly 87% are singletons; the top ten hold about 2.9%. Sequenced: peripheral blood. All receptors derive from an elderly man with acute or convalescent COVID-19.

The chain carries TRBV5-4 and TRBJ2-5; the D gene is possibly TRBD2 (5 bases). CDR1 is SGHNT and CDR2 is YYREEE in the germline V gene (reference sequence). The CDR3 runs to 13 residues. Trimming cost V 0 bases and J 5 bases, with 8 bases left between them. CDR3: CASSLVGSETQYF. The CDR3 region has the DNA TGTGCCAGCAGCTTGGTAGGGAGCGAGACCCAGTACTTC.

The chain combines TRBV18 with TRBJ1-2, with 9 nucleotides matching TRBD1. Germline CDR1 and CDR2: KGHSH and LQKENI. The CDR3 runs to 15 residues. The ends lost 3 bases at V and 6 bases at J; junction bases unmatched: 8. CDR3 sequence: CASSPTGGFGDGYTF. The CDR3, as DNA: TGTGCCAGCTCACCGACAGGGGGATTTGGGGATGGCTACACCTTC.

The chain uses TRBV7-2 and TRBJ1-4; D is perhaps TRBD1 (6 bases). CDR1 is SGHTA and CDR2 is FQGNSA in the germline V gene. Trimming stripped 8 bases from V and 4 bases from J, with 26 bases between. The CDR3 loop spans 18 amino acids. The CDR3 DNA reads TGTGCCAGCTCAACGGGGGCGGGAGCGGGGGTGTATAATGAAAAACTGTTTTTT. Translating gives CASSTGAGAGVYNEKLFF.

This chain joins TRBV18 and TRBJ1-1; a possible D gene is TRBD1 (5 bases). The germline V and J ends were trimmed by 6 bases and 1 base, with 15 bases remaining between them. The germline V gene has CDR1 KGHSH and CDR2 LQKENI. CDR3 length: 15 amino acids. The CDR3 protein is CASSFLGGRNTEAFF. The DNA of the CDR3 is TGTGCCAGCTCCTTTTTGGGGGGAAGGAACACTGAAGCTTTCTTT.

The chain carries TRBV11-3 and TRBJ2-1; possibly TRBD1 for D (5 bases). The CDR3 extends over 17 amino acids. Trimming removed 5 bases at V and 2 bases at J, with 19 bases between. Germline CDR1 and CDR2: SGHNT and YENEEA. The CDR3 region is CASSSKEGVFPYNEQFF. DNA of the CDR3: TGTGCCAGCAGCAGTAAGGAAGGGGTTTTCCCCTACAATGAGCAGTTCTTC.

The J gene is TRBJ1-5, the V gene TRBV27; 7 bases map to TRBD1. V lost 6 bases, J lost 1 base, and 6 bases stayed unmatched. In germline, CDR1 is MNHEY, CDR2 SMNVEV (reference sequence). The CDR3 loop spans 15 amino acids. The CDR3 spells CASSTGAWSNQPQHF. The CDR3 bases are TGTGCCAGCAGCACAGGGGCCTGGAGCAATCAGCCCCAGCATTTT.

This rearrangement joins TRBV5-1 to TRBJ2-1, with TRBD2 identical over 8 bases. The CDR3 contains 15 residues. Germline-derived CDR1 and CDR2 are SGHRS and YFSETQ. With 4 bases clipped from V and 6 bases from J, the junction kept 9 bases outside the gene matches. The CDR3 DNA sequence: TGCGCCAGCAGCGAGATCCCGGGACTAGTCAATGAGCAGTTCTTC. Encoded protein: CASSEIPGLVNEQFF.

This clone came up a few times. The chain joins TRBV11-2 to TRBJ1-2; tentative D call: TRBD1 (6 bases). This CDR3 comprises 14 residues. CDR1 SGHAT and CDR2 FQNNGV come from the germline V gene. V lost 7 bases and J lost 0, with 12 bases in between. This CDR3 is CASTERDTNYGYTF. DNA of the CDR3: TGTGCCAGCACCGAAAGGGACACTAACTATGGCTACACCTTC.

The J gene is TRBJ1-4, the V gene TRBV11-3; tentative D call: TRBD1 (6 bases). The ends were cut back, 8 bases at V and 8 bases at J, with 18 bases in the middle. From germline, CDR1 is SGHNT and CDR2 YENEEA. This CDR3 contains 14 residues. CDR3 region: CASGSGGRGEKLFF. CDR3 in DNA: TGTGCCAGCGGATCTGGGGGCCGGGGCGAAAAACTGTTTTTT. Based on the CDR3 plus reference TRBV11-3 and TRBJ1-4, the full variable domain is EAGVVQSPRYKIIEKKQPVAFWCNPISGHNTLYWYLQNLGQGPELLIRYENEEAVDDSQLPKDRFSAERLKGVDSTLKIQPAELGDSAVYLCASGSGGRGEKLFFGSGTQLSVL.

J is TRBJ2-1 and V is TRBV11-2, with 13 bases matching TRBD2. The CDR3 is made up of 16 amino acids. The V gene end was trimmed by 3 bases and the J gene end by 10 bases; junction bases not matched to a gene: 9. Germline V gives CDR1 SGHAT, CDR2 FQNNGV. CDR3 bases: TGTGCCAGCAGCTTCCCCGGGACTAGCGGGATGGGGGAGCAGTTCTTC. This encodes CASSFPGTSGMGEQFF.

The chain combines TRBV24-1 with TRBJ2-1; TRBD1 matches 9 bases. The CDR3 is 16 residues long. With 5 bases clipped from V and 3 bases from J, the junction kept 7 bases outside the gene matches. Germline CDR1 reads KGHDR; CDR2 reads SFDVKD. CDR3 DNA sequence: TGTGCCACCAGTGTTACGGGACAGGGACTCTACAATGAGCAGTTCTTC. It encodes CATSVTGQGLYNEQFF.

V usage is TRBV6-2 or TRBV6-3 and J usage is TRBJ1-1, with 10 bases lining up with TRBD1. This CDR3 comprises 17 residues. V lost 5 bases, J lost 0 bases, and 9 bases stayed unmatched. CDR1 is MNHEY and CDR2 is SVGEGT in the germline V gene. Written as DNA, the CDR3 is TGTGCCAGCAGTAAACACCGGGACAGGGGCATGAACACTGAAGCTTTCTTT. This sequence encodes CASSKHRDRGMNTEAFF.

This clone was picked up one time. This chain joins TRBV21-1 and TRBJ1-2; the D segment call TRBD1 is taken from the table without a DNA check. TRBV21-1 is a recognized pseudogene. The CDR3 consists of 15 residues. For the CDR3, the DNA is TGTGCCAGCAGCAAAGGGGGTAGGACAGGGGACGGCTACACCTTC. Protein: CASSKGGRTGDGYTF.

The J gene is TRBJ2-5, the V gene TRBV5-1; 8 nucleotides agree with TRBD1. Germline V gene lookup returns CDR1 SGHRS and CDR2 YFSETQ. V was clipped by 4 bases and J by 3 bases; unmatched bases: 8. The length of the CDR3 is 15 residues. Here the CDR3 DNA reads TGCGCCAGCAGCCCGGGACAGGCCTGGGAAGAGACCCAGTACTTC. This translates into CASSPGQAWEETQYF.

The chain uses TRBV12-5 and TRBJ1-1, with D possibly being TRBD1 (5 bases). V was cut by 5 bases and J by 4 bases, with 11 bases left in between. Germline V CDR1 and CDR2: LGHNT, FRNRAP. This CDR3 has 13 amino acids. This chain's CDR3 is CASGMTVPTEAFF. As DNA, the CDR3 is TGTGCTAGTGGTATGACAGTTCCCACTGAAGCTTTCTTT.

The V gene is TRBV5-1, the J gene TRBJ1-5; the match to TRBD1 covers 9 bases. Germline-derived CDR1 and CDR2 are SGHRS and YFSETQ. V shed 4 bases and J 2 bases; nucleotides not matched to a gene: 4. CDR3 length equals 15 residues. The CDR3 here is CASSEQGAGNQPQHF. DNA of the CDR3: TGCGCCAGCAGCGAACAGGGGGCCGGCAATCAGCCCCAGCATTTT.

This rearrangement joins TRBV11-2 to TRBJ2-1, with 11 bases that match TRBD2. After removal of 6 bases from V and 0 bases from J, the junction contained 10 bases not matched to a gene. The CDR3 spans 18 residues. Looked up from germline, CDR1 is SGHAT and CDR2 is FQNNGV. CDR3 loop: CASRKGTSGPFSYNEQFF. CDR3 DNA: TGTGCCAGCAGAAAAGGGACTAGCGGCCCCTTCTCCTACAATGAGCAGTTCTTC.

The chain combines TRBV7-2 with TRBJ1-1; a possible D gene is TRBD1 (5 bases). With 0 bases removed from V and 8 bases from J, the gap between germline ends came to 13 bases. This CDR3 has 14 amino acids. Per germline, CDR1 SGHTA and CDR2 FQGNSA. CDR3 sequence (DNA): TGTGCCAGCAGCTTAGCTTCAGGGACTGCCGAAGCTTTCTTT. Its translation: CASSLASGTAEAFF. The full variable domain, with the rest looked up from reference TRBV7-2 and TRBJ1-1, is GAGVSQSPSNKVTEKGKDVELRCDPISGHTALYWYRQSLGQGLEFLIYFQGNSAPDKSGLPSDRFSAERTGGSVSTLTIQRTQQEDSAVYLCASSLASGTAEAFFGQGTRLTVV.

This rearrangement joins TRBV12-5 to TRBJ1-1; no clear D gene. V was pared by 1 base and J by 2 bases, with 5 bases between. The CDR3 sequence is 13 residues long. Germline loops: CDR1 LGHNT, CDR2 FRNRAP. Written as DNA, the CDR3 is TGTGCTAGTGGTTTGGGCGGAAACACTGAAGCTTTCTTT. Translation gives CASGLGGNTEAFF.

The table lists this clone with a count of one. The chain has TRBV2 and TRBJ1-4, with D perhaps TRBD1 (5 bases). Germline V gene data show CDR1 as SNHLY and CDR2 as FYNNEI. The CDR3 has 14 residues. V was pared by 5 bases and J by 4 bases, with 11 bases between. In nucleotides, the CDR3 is TGTGCCAGCAGTCCGGGACTGATTAATGAAAAACTGTTTTTT. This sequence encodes CASSPGLINEKLFF.

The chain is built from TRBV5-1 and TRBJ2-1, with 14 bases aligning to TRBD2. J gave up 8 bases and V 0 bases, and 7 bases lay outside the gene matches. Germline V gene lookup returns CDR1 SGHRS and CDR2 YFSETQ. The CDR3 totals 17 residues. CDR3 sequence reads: CASSLVRLAGGGDEQFF. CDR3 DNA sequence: TGCGCCAGCAGCTTGGTCCGACTAGCGGGAGGGGGGGATGAGCAGTTCTTC.